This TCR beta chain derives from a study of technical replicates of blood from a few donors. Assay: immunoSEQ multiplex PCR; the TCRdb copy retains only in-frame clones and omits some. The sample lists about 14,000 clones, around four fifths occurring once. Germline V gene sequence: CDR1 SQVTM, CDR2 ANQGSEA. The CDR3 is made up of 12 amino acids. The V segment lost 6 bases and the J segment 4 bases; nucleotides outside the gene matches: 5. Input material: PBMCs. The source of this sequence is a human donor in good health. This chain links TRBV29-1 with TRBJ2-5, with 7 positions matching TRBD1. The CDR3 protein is CSVIRTGETQYF. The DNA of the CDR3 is TGCAGCGTCATCAGGACAGGAGAGACCCAGTACTTC.